This TCR beta chain was obtained from a study of identical twins. Whole-study findings and limits: Invariant MAIT and iNKT cells are populations that could partly confound zero-insertion analyses.

TCRdb redid the calling of the 5' RACE reads with MiXCR, one entry per CDR3 protein. The repertoire has about 530,000 distinct CDR3 sequences, approximately 20% of them found once; the top ten carry around 0.5%. Comments on this clonotype: Its specificity is not known.

Separately, the same data were catalogued under a study of yellow fever vaccine responses in identical twins.

The sample comprised CD4+ T cells sorted from blood. This TCR came from a woman between 18 and 29 years old in good health.

The CDR3 loop is CASRRGQGASDTQYF. The CDR3 coding sequence is TGTGCCAGCCGGCGGGGACAGGGGGCATCAGATACGCAGTATTTT. The chain couples TRBV2 to TRBJ2-3; 12 nucleotides match TRBD1. CDR3 length: 15 amino acids. Germline loops: CDR1 SNHLY, CDR2 FYNNEI. The ends lost 8 bases at V and 4 bases at J; junction bases unmatched: 7.